Below, one TCR beta chain is given with its context. The data are from a study of blood T cell repertoires in COVID-19. Germline CDR1 is SGHDT and CDR2 is YYEEEE. The V gene lost 2 bases and the J gene lost 5 bases, with 10 bases spanning the gap. The CDR3 extends over 14 amino acids. Generated by immunoSEQ multiplex PCR, the TCRdb table keeps only in-frame clones and is missing some. The data show 250,000 to 300,000 clones, about 86% seen once. Sequencing was performed on peripheral blood. This receptor was obtained from a man younger than 30 with active or convalescent COVID-19. The V call is TRBV5-6, the J call TRBJ1-4; D remains unclear. The CDR3 reads CASSFRSSNEKLFF. In DNA, the CDR3 is TGTGCCAGCAGCTTTCGAAGCTCGAATGAAAAACTGTTTTTT. Full variable domain (missing parts from reference TRBV5-6 and TRBJ1-4): DAGVTQSPTHLIKTRGQQVTLRCSPKSGHDTVSWYQQALGQGPQFIFQYYEEEERQRGNFPDRFSGHQFPNYSSELNVNALLLGDSALYLCASSFRSSNEKLFFGSGTQLSVL.